Below, 19 T cell receptor beta chains from the same sample are listed, as sequenced in a study of T cell responses to AZD1222 COVID-19 vaccine. The data were produced by immunoSEQ multiplex PCR, yet TCRdb's version contains in-frame clones alone and is incomplete. Of more than 150,000 clones listed, roughly nine tenths are singletons. The sample was peripheral blood, taken on day 0 of AZD1222 vaccination. All receptors derive from an adult in good health.

This chain uses TRBV5-1 with TRBJ2-1; 15 positions agree with TRBD2. V lost 4 bases, J lost 7 bases, and 6 bases stayed unmatched. From germline, CDR1 is SGHRS and CDR2 YFSETQ. This CDR3 is built from 16 residues. CDR3 bases: TGCGCCAGCAGCCTGGGGACTAGCGGGAGGAGGAATGAGCAGTTCTTC. Its translation is CASSLGTSGRRNEQFF.

The chain links TRBV7-9 to TRBJ2-1; possibly TRBD1 or TRBD2 for D (6 bases each). Germline values: CDR1 SEHNR, CDR2 FQNEAQ (reference sequence). There are 15 residues in the CDR3. Trimming stripped 6 bases from V and 4 bases from J, with 16 bases between. The CDR3 reads CASRIGGTVYNEQFF. The DNA for the CDR3 is TGTGCCAGCAGGATAGGGGGGACTGTATACAATGAGCAGTTCTTC.

The gene calls are TRBV18 and TRBJ2-1, with D possibly being TRBD1 (5 bases). CDR1 KGHSH and CDR2 LQKENI come from the germline V gene. This CDR3 region has 13 residues. The germline V and J ends were trimmed by 4 bases and 8 bases, with 12 bases remaining between them. CDR3 region: CASSLGPRDEQFF. The DNA of the CDR3 is TGTGCCAGCTCACTTGGGCCCAGGGATGAGCAGTTCTTC.

The chain recombines TRBV18 with TRBJ2-7; the match to TRBD2 covers 11 bases. The V gene's germline CDR1 is KGHSH and CDR2 LQKENI. V gave up 2 bases and J gave up 0 bases; unmatched junction bases: 3. The CDR3 has 16 amino acids. CDR3 coding DNA: TGTGCCAGCTCACCAATAGCGGGAGGGAGCTCCTACGAGCAGTACTTC. Its translation is CASSPIAGGSSYEQYF. Full variable domain (missing parts from reference TRBV18 and TRBJ2-7): NAGVMQNPRHLVRRRGQEARLRCSPMKGHSHVYWYRQLPEEGLKFMVYLQKENIIDESGMPKERFSAEFPKEGPSILRIQQVVRGDSAAYFCASSPIAGGSSYEQYFGPGTRLTVT.

V and J are TRBV9 and TRBJ2-7; a possible D gene is TRBD1 (6 bases). The germline V and J ends were trimmed by 0 bases and 0 bases, with 10 bases remaining between them. The CDR3 totals 15 residues. CDR1 and CDR2 from the germline V gene are SGDLS and YYNGEE. The CDR3 reads CASSVDLDSSYEQYF. Written as DNA, the CDR3 is TGTGCCAGCAGCGTAGATCTGGACAGCTCCTACGAGCAGTACTTC.

The V and J genes are TRBV27 and TRBJ1-1; D is perhaps TRBD1 (5 bases). CDR1 MNHEY and CDR2 SMNVEV come from the germline V gene (reference sequence). V was pared by 6 bases and J by 1 base, with 9 bases between. The CDR3 sequence is 13 residues long. This CDR3 reads CASRQDRNTEAFF. The CDR3 region has the DNA TGTGCCAGCAGACAAGACAGGAACACTGAAGCTTTCTTT.

This clone was picked up one time. The V and J genes are TRBV7-3 and TRBJ2-5; 11 bases map to TRBD2. The germline CDR1 and CDR2 sequences are SGHTA and FQGTGA. The junction had 2 bases not matched to a gene; V was cut back by 5 bases and J by 3 bases. The CDR3 consists of 14 residues. In nucleotides, the CDR3 is TGTGCCAGCAGCCCGGGACTAGCGGAAGAGACCCAGTACTTC. Its protein is CASSPGLAEETQYF.

V usage is TRBV25-1 and J usage is TRBJ1-2; TRBD1 might be the D (5 bases). V gave up 2 bases and J gave up 0 bases, with 7 bases separating them. The CDR3 has 14 amino acids. CDR1 is MGHDK, CDR2 SYGVNS, per germline. This CDR3 reads CASSEGGTNYGYTF. CDR3 coding DNA: TGTGCCAGCAGTGAAGGGGGGACTAACTATGGCTACACCTTC.

This rearrangement joins TRBV5-4 to TRBJ1-1; 7 bases line up with TRBD1. J lost 4 bases, V lost 6 bases, and 12 bases had no gene match. The CDR3 contains 15 residues. CDR1 and CDR2 from the germline V gene are SGHNT and YYREEE (reference sequence). CDR3 loop: CASNPEDRLVTEAFF. The DNA for the CDR3 is TGTGCCAGCAACCCCGAGGACAGGCTCGTCACTGAAGCTTTCTTT. Together with reference TRBV5-4 and TRBJ1-1, the CDR3 gives the full variable domain: ETGVTQSPTHLIKTRGQQVTLRCSSQSGHNTVSWYQQALGQGPQFIFQYYREEENGRGNFPPRFSGLQFPNYSSELNVNALELDDSALYLCASNPEDRLVTEAFFGQGTRLTVV.

The rearrangement joins TRBV5-1 to TRBJ2-1, with TRBD1 matching over 8 bases. In germline, CDR1 is SGHRS, CDR2 YFSETQ. V was clipped by 0 bases and J by 8 bases; unmatched bases: 4. The CDR3 runs to 14 residues. This CDR3 is CASSLGDRGYEQFF. CDR3 sequence (DNA): TGCGCCAGCAGCTTGGGTGACAGGGGTTATGAGCAGTTCTTC.

Only a few counts were recorded for this clone. The chain recombines TRBV5-4 with TRBJ2-7; D perhaps matches TRBD1 (7 bases). Between the trimmed V and J ends, which lost 0 bases and 6 bases, there was a span of 16 bases. From germline, CDR1 is SGHNT and CDR2 YYREEE (reference sequence). The CDR3 contains 15 residues. CDR3 sequence reads: CASSLAWQGGREQYF. The CDR3 DNA reads TGTGCCAGCAGCTTGGCTTGGCAGGGGGGACGCGAGCAGTACTTC.

The chain recombines TRBV5-5 with TRBJ2-7; 10 nucleotides match TRBD1. The CDR3 totals 14 residues. Germline V lookup: CDR1 SGHKS, CDR2 YYEKEE (reference sequence). V shed 2 bases, J shed 3 bases, and the junction held 2 bases outside the gene matches. The CDR3 protein is CASSLGDRGYEQYF. CDR3 coding DNA: TGTGCCAGCAGCTTAGGGGACAGGGGCTACGAGCAGTACTTC.

The chain employs TRBV28 and TRBJ2-3; 11 nucleotides line up with TRBD2. The length of the CDR3 is 15 residues. The junction had 2 bases not matched to a gene; V was cut back by 1 base and J by 5 bases. CDR1 is MDHEN, CDR2 SYDVKM, per germline. The CDR3 spells CASSLSGTSGDTQYF. CDR3 in DNA: TGTGCCAGCAGTTTATCTGGGACTAGCGGAGATACGCAGTATTTT. The full variable domain, with the rest looked up from reference TRBV28 and TRBJ2-3, is DVKVTQSSRYLVKRTGEKVFLECVQDMDHENMFWYRQDPGLGLRLIYFSYDVKMKEKGDIPEGYSVSREKKERFSLILESASTNQTSMYLCASSLSGTSGDTQYFGPGTRLTVL.

DNA for the CDR3: TGTGCCAGTAGTATGACTAGCGGGAACGAGCAGTACTTC. Amino acids: CASSMTSGNEQYF. The rearrangement links TRBV19 to TRBJ2-7, with 11 nucleotides matching TRBD2. The CDR3 covers 13 residues. Trimming took 3 bases from V and 5 from J; bases not matched to a gene: 0. Germline V gene sequence: CDR1 LNHDA, CDR2 SQIVND (reference sequence).

The rearrangement joins TRBV6-5 to TRBJ1-5; the D gene is possibly TRBD1 (6 bases). Germline V gives CDR1 MNHEY, CDR2 SVGAGI. The V gene lost 8 bases and the J gene lost 6 bases, with 20 bases spanning the gap. The CDR3 is 15 residues long. In nucleotides, the CDR3 is TGTGCCAGCGGAGCACCTCGGGGAGGGGGTCAGCCCCAGCATTTT. This gives the protein CASGAPRGGGQPQHF.

CDR3 sequence reads: CASSYTPGTGNYEQYF. CDR3 coding DNA: TGTGCCAGCAGCTATACTCCCGGGACTGGAAACTACGAGCAGTACTTC. The J gene is TRBJ2-7, the V gene TRBV7-2; D perhaps matches TRBD2 (6 bases). The CDR3 consists of 16 residues. Germline CDR1 and CDR2: SGHTA and FQGNSA. The germline V and J ends were trimmed by 4 bases and 3 bases, with 19 bases remaining between them.

The chain recombines TRBV18 with TRBJ1-2; TRBD1 matches 9 bases. The CDR3 is 15 residues long. V lost 3 bases, J lost 5 bases, and 7 bases stayed unmatched. Germline CDR1 is KGHSH and CDR2 is LQKENI. The CDR3 loop reads CASSPGQGLGYGYTF. DNA for the CDR3: TGTGCCAGCTCACCGGGACAGGGACTTGGGTATGGCTACACCTTC.

This sequence joins TRBV7-3 and TRBJ2-1; D uncertain. This CDR3 is 13 amino acids long. Germline V CDR1 and CDR2: SGHTA, FQGTGA. V dropped 2 bases and J dropped 5 bases, with 7 bases sitting between them. The CDR3 nucleotides are TGTGCCAGCAGCTTACAGCGAGACAATGAGCAGTTCTTC. Translating it yields CASSLQRDNEQFF.

V usage is TRBV19 and J usage is TRBJ1-5; the D gene is possibly TRBD1 (6 bases). There are 14 residues in the CDR3. Trimming pared 6 bases from V and 3 bases from J, leaving 12 bases between. Germline CDR1 reads LNHDA; CDR2 reads SQIVND (reference sequence). The CDR3 sequence is CASSSGQNNQPQHF. For the CDR3, the DNA is TGTGCCAGTAGCAGCGGACAGAACAATCAGCCCCAGCATTTT.